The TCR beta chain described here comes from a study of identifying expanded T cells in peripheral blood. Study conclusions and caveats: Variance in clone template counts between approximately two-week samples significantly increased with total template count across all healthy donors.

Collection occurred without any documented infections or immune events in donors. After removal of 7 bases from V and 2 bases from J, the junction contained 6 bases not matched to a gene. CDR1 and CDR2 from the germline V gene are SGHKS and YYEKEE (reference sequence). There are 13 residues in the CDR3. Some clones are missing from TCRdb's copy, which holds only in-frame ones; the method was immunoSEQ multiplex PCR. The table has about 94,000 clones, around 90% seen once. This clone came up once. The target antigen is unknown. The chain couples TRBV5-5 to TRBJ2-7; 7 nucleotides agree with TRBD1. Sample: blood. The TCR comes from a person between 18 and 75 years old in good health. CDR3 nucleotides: TGTGCCAGCGCCCTAGGGGGCACCTACGAGCAGTACTTC. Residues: CASALGGTYEQYF.